This note documents a single T cell receptor (beta chain) sequence. This record comes from a study of blood T cell repertoires in COVID-19. Study details: The United States, Italy and Spain supplied acute and convalescent COVID-19 samples. T cells, B-cell-depleted T cells, or PBMCs supplied cDNA or gDNA.

Here immunoSEQ multiplex PCR was the method, and the copy in TCRdb shows in-frame clones only, minus some. This sample has approximately 290,000 clones, with 70% to 90% found just once. Germline V gene lookup returns CDR1 SEHNR and CDR2 FQNEAQ (reference sequence). The J segment lost 0 bases and the V segment lost 4 bases, leaving 6 bases of the junction unmatched. This CDR3 is built from 16 residues. This sequence originates from a woman in her 30s who had recovered from COVID-19. The sequencing sample was made of PBMCs or T cells enriched from blood (not recorded which). The V call is TRBV7-9, the J call TRBJ2-3; 8 bases align to TRBD1. The CDR3: CASSSSQGVSTDTQYF. The CDR3 region has the DNA TGTGCCAGCAGCTCCTCACAGGGGGTTAGCACAGATACGCAGTATTTT.